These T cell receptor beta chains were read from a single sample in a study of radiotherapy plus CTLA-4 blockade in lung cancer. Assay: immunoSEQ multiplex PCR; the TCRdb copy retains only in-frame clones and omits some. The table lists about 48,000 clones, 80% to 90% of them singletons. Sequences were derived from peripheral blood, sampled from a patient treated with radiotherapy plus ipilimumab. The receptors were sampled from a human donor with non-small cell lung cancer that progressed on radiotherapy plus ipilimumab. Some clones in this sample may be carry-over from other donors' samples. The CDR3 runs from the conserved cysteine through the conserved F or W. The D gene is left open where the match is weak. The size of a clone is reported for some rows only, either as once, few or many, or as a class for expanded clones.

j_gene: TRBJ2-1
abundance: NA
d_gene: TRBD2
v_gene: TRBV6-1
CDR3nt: TGTGCCAGCAGTGTAGGATACAGCGGGGGGGGTTACAATGAGCAGTTCTTC
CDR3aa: CASSVGYSGGGYNEQFF

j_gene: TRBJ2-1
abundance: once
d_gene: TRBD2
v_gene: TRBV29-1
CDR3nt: TGCAGCGTTGGGACTAGCGGCTACAATGAGCAGTTCTTC
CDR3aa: CSVGTSGYNEQFF

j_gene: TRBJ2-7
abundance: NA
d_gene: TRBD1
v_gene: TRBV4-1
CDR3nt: TGCGCCAGCAGCCAAGAGCCGGGACAGAAGGGTAACGAGCAGTACTTC
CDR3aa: CASSQEPGQKGNEQYF

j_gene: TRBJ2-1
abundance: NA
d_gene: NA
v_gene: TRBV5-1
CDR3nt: TGCGCCAGCAGCCTACGCGGCGGGACCTACAATGAGCAGTTCTTC
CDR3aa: CASSLRGGTYNEQFF

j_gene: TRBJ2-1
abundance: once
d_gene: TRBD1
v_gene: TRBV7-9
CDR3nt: TGTGCCAGCAGCCCCAGACAGGGTGGCACCTACAATGAGCAGTTCTTC
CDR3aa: CASSPRQGGTYNEQFF

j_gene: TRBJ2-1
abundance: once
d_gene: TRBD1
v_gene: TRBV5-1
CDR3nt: TGCGCCAGCAGCTTTCCCCTGGGACAGACCACCTACAATGAGCAGTTCTTC
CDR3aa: CASSFPLGQTTYNEQFF

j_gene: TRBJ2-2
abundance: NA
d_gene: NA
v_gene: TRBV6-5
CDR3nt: TGTGCCAGCAGTTACTCGGCGGGGGCCAACACCGGGGAGCTGTTTTTT
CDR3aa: CASSYSAGANTGELFF

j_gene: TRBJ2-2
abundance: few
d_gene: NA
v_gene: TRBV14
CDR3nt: TGTGCCAGCAAACAGTCCGCCGCCGGGGAGCTGTTTTTT
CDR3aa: CASKQSAAGELFF

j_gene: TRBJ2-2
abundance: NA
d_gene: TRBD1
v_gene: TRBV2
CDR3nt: TGTGCCAGCATCCCGAACAGGGGCACCGGGGAGCTGTTTTTT
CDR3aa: CASIPNRGTGELFF

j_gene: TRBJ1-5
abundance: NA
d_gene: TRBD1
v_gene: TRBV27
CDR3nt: TGTGCCAGCAGTTTTAAGGGGGCGGATCAGCCCCAGCATTTT
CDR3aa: CASSFKGADQPQHF

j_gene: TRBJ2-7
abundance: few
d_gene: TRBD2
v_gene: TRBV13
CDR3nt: TGTGCCAGCAGCAAACGCAGCGGGGGGGTGGGCTACGAGCAGTACTTC
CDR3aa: CASSKRSGGVGYEQYF

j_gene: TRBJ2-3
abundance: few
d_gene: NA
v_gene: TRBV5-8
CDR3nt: TGTGCCAGCAGCTTGGGGCGGGACCACACAGATACGCAGTATTTT
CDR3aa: CASSLGRDHTDTQYF

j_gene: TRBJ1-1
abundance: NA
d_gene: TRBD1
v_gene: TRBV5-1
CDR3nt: TGCGCCAGCAGCTTGGCAGGGGGAGACACTGAAGCTTTCTTT
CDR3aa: CASSLAGGDTEAFF

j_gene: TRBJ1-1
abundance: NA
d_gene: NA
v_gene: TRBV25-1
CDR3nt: TGTGCCAGCAGTGTCCCGGGGGAGAGCGCTGAAGCTTTCTTT
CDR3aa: CASSVPGESAEAFF

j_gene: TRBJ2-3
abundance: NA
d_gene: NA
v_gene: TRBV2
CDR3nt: TGTGCCAGCAATAGGGGGAGCACAGATACGCAGTATTTT
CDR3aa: CASNRGSTDTQYF

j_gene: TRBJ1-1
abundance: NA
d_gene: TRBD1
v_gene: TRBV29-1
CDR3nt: TGCAGCGTGCGGACAGGGATTGTCACTGAAGCTTTCTTT
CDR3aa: CSVRTGIVTEAFF

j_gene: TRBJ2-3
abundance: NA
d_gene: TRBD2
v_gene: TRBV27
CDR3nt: TGTGCCAGCAGTTTAGGGGGGGGAGGTACAGATACGCAGTATTTT
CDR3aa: CASSLGGGGTDTQYF

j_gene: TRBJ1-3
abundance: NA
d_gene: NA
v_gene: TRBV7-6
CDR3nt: TGTGCCAGCAGAGTACAGACAGGCCTCACTGGAAACACCATATATTTT
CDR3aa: CASRVQTGLTGNTIYF

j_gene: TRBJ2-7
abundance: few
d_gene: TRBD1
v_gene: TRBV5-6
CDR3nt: TGTGCCAGCAGCTGGGACAGGGGGACATACGAGCAGTACTTC
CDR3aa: CASSWDRGTYEQYF

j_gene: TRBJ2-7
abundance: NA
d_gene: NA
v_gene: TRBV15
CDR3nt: TGTGCCACCAGCTTGCGTTCCTACGAGCAGTACTTC
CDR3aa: CATSLRSYEQYF

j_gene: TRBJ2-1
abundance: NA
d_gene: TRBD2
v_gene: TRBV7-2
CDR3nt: TGTGCCAGCAGCTCTGGTAGCGGGATCTACAATGAGCAGTTCTTC
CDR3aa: CASSSGSGIYNEQFF

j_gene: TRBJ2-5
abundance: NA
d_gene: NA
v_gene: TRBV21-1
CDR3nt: TGTGCCAGCAGCAAGAGGGTAAGAGTGCGAGAGACCCAGTACTTC
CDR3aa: CASSKRVRVRETQYF

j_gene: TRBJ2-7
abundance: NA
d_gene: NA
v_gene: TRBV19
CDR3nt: TGTGCCAGTAGTCAAGTCCCAAAGCCCTACGAGCAGTACTTC
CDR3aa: CASSQVPKPYEQYF

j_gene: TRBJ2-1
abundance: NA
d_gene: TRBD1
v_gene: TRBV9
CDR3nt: TGTGCCAGCACCCTTGGGACAGCAAACAATGAGCAGTTCTTC
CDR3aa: CASTLGTANNEQFF

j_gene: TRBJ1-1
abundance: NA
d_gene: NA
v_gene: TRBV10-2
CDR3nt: TGCGCCAGTTCACAGGGAGGGGGGGGGACTGAAGCTTTCTTT
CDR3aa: CASSQGGGGTEAFF

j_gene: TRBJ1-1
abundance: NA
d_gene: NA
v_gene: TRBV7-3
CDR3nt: TGTGCCAGCAGCTTAACGGGGGGGTTTACTGAAGCTTTCTTT
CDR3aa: CASSLTGGFTEAFF

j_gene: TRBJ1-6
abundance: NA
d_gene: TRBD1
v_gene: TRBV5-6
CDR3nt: TGTGCCAGCAGACCGGAGACAGGGGGTCGTAATTCACCCCTCCACTTT
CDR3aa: CASRPETGGRNSPLHF

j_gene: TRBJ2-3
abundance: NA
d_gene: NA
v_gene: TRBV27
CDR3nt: TGTGCCAGCAGTCTTCTAGCGAGCGAAACGACGCAGTATTTT
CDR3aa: CASSLLASETTQYF

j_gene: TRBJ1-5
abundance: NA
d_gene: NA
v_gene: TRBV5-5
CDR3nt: TGTGCCAGCAGCTTGGCCCGTAATAGCAATCAGCCCCAGCATTTT
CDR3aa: CASSLARNSNQPQHF

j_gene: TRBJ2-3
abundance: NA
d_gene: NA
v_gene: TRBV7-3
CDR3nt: TGTGCCAGCAGCTTAGGAGTCACTAGCACAGATACGCAGTATTTT
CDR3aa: CASSLGVTSTDTQYF

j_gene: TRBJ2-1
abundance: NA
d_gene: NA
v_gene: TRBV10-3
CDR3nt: TGTGCCATCACCAATTCGGACAGCAATGAGCAGTTCTTC
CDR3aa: CAITNSDSNEQFF

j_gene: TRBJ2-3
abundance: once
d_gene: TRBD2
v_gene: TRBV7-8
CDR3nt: TGTGCCAGCAGCTTAGCTGGAGGGGACATAGGACTAGCCGTAGATACGCAGTATTTT
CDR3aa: CASSLAGGDIGLAVDTQYF

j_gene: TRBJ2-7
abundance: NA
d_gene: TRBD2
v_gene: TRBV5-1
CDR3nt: TGCGCCAGCAGCTTCGGTAGCGGGAGTACGTACGAGCAGTACTTC
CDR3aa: CASSFGSGSTYEQYF

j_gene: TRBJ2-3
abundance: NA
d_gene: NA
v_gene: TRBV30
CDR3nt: TGTGCCTGGAGTGCCGGACAGAGCACAGATACGCAGTATTTT
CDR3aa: CAWSAGQSTDTQYF

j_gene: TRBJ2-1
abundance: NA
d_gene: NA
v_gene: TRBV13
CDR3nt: TGTGCCAGCAGCTTAGCGGGAGTAAATGAGCAGTTCTTC
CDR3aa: CASSLAGVNEQFF

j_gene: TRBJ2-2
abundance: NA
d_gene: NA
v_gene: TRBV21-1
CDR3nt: TGTGCCAGCAGCAAAGAGACGGGCACCGGGGAGCTGTTTTTT
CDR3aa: CASSKETGTGELFF

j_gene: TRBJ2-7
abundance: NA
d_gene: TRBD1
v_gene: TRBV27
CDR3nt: TGTGCCAGCAGCCGGGACAGGGTGAATAACGAGCAGTACTTC
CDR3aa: CASSRDRVNNEQYF

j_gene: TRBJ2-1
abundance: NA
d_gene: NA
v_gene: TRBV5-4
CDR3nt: TGTGCCAGCAGCTTTATGTATGAGCAGTTCTTC
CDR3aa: CASSFMYEQFF

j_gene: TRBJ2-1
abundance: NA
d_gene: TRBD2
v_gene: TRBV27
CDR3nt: TGTGCCAGCACCGAGGGCCTAGCGGGACCCCGGAGTGGCAATGAGCAGTTCTTC
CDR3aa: CASTEGLAGPRSGNEQFF

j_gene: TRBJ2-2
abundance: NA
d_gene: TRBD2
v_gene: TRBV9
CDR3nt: TGTGCCAGCAGCGGCCCACTTAGCGGGGCTTACACCGGGGAGCTGTTTTTT
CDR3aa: CASSGPLSGAYTGELFF

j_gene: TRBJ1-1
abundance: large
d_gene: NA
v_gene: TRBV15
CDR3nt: TGTGCCACCAGCAGTGCGAGGCTTGAAGCTTTCTTT
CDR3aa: CATSSARLEAFF

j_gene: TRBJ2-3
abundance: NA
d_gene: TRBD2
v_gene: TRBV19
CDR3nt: TGTGCCAGTACCAAATCGACTAGCGGGGGGCCTAGCACAGATACGCAGTATTTT
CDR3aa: CASTKSTSGGPSTDTQYF

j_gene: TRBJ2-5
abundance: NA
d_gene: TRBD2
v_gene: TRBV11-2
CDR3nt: TGTGCCAGCAGCTTCTTCCGGACTAGCGGGTTTCAAGAGACCCAGTACTTC
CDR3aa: CASSFFRTSGFQETQYF

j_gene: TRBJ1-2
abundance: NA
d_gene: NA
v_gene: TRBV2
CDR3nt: TGTGCCAGCAGTGACAGGGGCTATGGCTACACCTTC
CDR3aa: CASSDRGYGYTF

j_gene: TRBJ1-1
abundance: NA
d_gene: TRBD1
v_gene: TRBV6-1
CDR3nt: TGTGCCAGCAGTGTTAAAGGGGGCTCGGACACTGAAGCTTTCTTT
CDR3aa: CASSVKGGSDTEAFF

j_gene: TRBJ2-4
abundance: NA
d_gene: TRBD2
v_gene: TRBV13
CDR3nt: TGTGCCAGCAGCTTAGTGGCGGGCCCCCGGGAGGGTGGCATTCAGTACTTC
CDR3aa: CASSLVAGPREGGIQYF

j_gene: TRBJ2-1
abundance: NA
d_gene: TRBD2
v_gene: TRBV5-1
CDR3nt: TGCGCCAGCAGCTACTTGACTAGCGGGGTGTACAATGAGCAGTTCTTC
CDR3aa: CASSYLTSGVYNEQFF

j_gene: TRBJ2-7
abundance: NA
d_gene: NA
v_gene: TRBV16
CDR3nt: TGTGCCAGCAGCCACCAGAACTACGAGCAGTACTTC
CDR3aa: CASSHQNYEQYF

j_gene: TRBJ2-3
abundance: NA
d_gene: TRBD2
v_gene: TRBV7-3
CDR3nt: TGTGCCAGCAGCCCGACTAGCGCAGATACGCAGTATTTT
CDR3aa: CASSPTSADTQYF

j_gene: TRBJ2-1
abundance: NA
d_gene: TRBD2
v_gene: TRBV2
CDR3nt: TGTGCCAGCAAACCTGAGCGGGGGCAGTTCTTC
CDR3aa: CASKPERGQFF

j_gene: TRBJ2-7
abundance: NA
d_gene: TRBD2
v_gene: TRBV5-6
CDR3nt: TGTGCCAGCAGCTTTCTGAGTCTAGCGGGTTACGAGCAGTACTTC
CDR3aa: CASSFLSLAGYEQYF

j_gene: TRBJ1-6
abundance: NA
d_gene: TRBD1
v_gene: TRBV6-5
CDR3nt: TGTGCCAGCAGTTTACAGGGGGCGAGCAATTCACCCCTCCACTTT
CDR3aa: CASSLQGASNSPLHF

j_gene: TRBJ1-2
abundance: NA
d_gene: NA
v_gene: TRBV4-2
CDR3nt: TGTGCCAGCAGCCAAGAAAAAGAGGCCAGGGTTTCAGCCTATGGCTACACCTTC
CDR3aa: CASSQEKEARVSAYGYTF

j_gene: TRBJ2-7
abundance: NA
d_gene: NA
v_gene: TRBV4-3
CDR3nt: TGCGCCAGCAGCCAAGGGCCCCGGGACACCAACTACGAGCAGTACTTC
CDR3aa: CASSQGPRDTNYEQYF

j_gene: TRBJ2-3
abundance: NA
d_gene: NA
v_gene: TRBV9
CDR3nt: TGTGCCAGCAGCGTAGTTGAGGATACGCAGTATTTT
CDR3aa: CASSVVEDTQYF

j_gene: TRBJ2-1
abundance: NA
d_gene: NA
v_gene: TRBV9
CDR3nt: TGTGCCAGCAGCGTAGAGAGGGGGGGGGTAGCGCAGGGACACAATGAGCAGTTCTTC
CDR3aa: CASSVERGGVAQGHNEQFF

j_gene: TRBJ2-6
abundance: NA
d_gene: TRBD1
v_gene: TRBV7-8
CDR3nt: TGTGCCAGCAGCTTAGAGGGCAGGGGGTCATCTGGGGCCAACGTCCTGACTTTC
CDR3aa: CASSLEGRGSSGANVLTF

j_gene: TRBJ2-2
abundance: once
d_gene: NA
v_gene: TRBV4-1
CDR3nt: TGCGCCAGCAGCCAAGAAGTTCGAGGGAGGCCAGACACCGGGGAGCTGTTTTTT
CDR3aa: CASSQEVRGRPDTGELFF

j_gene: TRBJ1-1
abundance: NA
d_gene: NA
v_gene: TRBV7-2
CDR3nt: TGTGCCAGCAGCTCCGGGGGGACCACTGAAGCTTTCTTT
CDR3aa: CASSSGGTTEAFF

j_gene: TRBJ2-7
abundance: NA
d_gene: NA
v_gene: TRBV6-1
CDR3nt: TGTGCCAGCAGTGCGACGACAAGGGGTATACACAACTACGAGCAGTACTTC
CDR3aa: CASSATTRGIHNYEQYF